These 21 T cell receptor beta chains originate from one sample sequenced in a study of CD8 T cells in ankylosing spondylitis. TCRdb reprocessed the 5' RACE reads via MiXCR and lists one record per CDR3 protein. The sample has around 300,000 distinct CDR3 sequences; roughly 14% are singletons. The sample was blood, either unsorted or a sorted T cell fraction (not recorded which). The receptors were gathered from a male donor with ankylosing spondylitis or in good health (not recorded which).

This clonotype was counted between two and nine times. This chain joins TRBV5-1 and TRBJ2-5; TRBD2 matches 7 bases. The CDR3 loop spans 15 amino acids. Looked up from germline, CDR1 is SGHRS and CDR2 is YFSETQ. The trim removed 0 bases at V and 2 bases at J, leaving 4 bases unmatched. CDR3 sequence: CASSLDSGRQETQYF. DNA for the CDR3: TGCGCCAGCAGCTTGGATAGCGGGCGTCAAGAGACCCAGTACTTC.

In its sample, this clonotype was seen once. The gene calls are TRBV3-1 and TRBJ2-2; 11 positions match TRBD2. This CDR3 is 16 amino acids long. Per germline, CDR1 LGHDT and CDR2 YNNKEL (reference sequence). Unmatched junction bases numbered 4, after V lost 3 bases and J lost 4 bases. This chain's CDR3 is CASSQAGTSGTGELFF. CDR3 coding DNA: TGTGCCAGCAGCCAGGCGGGGACTAGCGGCACCGGGGAGCTGTTTTTT.

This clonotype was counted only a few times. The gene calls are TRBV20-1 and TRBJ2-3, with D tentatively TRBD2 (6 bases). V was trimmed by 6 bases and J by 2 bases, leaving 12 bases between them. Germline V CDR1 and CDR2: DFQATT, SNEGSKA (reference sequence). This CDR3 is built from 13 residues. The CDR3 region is CSAGTDYTDTQYF. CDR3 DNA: TGCAGTGCCGGGACGGACTACACAGATACGCAGTATTTT.

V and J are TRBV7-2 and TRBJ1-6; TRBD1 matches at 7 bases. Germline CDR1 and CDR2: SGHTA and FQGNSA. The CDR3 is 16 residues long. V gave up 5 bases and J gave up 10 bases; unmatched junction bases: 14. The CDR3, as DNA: TGTGCCAGCAGCACCCGGGACAGAGAGGGAAGGTCACCCCTCCACTTT. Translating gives CASSTRDREGRSPLHF.

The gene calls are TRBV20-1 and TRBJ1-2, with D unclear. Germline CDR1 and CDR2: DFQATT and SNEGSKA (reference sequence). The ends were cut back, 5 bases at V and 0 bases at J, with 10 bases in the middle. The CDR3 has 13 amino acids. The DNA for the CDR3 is TGCAGTGCTTCGACTCAGCCTAACTATGGCTACACCTTC. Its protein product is CSASTQPNYGYTF.

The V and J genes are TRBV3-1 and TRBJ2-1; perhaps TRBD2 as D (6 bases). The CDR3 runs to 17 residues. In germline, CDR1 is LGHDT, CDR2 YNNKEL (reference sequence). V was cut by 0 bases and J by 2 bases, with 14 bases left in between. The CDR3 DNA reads TGTGCCAGCAGCCAAGAGGTAGTAGCGGTGACCTACAATGAGCAGTTCTTC. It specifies CASSQEVVAVTYNEQFF.

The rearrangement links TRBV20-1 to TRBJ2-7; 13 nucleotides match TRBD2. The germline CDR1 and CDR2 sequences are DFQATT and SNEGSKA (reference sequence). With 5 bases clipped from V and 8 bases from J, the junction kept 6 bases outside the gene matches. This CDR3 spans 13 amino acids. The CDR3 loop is CSARTSGSPKQYF. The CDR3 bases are TGCAGTGCTCGGACTAGCGGGAGCCCTAAGCAGTACTTC.

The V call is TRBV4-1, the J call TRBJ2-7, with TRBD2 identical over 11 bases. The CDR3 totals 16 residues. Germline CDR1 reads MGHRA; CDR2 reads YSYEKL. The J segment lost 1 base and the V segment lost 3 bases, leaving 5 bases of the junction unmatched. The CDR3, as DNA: TGCGCCAGCAGCCACGACGGGACTAGCGGATCCTACGAGCAGTACTTC. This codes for CASSHDGTSGSYEQYF.

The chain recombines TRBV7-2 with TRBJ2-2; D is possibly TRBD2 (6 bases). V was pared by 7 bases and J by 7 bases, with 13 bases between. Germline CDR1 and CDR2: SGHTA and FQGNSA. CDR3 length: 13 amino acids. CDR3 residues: CASKTSIIGELFF. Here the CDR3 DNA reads TGTGCCAGCAAGACTAGTATTATCGGGGAGCTGTTTTTT.

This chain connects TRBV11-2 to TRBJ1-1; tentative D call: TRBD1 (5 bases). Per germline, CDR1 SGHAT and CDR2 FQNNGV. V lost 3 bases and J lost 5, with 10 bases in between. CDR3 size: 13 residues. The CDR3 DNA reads TGTGCCAGCAGCTTGAGGGAGGGGACTGAAGCTTTCTTT. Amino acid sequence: CASSLREGTEAFF. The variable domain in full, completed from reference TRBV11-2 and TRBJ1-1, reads EAGVAQSPRYKIIEKRQSVAFWCNPISGHATLYWYQQILGQGPKLLIQFQNNGVVDDSQLPKDRFSAERLKGVDSTLKIQPAKLEDSAVYLCASSLREGTEAFFGQGTRLTVV.

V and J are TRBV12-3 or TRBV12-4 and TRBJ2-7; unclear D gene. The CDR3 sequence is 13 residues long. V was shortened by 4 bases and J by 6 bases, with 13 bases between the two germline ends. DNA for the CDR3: TGTGCCAGCAGTTCTGGTTTAGTCGGCGAGCAGTACTTC. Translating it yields CASSSGLVGEQYF.

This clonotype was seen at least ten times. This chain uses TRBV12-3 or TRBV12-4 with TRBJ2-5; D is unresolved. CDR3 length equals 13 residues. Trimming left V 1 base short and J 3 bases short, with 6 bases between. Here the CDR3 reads CASSLGQKETQYF. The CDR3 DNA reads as TGTGCCAGCAGTTTAGGGCAGAAAGAGACCCAGTACTTC.

The DNA for the CDR3 is TGTGCCAGCAGCCATAACCTTGGACAGGGAGGCGAAAAACTGTTTTTT. Translated: CASSHNLGQGGEKLFF. The chain employs TRBV4-2 and TRBJ1-4; 8 nucleotides agree with TRBD1. Germline trimming cut 3 bases from V and 8 bases from J; bases unmatched to any gene: 11. Germline V gives CDR1 LGHNA, CDR2 YNFKEQ. This CDR3 contains 16 residues.

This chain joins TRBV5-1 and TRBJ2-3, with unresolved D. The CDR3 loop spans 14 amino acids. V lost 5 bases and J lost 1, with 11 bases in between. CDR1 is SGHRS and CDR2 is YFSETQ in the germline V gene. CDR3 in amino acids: CASRATAGTDTQYF. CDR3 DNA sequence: TGCGCCAGCAGAGCAACTGCTGGCACAGATACGCAGTATTTT.

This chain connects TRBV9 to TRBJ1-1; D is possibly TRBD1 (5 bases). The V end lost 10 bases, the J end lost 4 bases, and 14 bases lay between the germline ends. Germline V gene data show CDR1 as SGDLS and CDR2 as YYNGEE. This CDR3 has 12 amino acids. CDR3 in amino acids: CAGTKWGTEAFF. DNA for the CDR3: TGTGCCGGGACCAAGTGGGGCACTGAAGCTTTCTTT.

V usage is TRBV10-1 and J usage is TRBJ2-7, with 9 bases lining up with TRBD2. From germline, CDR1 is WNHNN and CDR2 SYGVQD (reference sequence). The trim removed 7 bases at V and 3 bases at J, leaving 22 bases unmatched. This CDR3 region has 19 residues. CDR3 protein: CASTLAPGPVTSGNYEQYF. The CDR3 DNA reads TGCGCCAGCACGCTCGCCCCGGGACCGGTGACTAGCGGAAACTACGAGCAGTACTTC.

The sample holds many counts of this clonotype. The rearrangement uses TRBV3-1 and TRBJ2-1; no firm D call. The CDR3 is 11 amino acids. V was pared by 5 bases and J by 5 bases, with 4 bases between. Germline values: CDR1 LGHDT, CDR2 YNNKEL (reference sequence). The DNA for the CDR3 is TGTGCCAGCAGCTCGAACAATGAGCAGTTCTTC. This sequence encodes CASSSNNEQFF.

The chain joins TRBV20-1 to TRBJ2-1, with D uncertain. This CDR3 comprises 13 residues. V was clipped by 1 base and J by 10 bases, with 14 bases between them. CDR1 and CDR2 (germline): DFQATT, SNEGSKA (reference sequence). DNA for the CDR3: TGCAGTGCTAGAGGGGGAAGCGATTACGAGCAGTTCTTC. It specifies CSARGGSDYEQFF.

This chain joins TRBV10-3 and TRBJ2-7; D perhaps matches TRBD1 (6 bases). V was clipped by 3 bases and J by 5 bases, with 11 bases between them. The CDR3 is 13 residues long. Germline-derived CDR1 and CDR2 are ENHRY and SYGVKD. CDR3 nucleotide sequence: TGTGCCATCAGTGATCCCGACAGGAACGAGCAGTACTTC. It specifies CAISDPDRNEQYF.

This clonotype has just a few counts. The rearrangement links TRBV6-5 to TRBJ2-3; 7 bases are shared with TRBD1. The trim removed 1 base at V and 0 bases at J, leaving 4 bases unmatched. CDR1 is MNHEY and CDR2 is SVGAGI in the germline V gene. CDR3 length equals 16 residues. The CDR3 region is CASSYLQGTSTDTQYF. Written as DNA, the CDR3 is TGTGCCAGCAGTTACTTACAGGGGACAAGCACAGATACGCAGTATTTT.

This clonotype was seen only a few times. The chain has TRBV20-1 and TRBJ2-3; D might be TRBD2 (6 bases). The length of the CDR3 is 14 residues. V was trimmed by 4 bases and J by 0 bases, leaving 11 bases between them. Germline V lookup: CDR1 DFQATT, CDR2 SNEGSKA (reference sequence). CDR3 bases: TGCAGTGCTAACGACGGGACTAGCACAGATACGCAGTATTTT. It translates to CSANDGTSTDTQYF.